Listed below are T cell receptor beta chains from one sample, sequenced in a study of blood T cells in healthy people across ages. TCRdb called the 5' RACE reads again in MiXCR, with one record for every CDR3 protein. In the table there are 540,000 or so distinct CDR3 sequences, approximately 25% of which are singletons. These same data were also listed under a study on T cells of mothers and their children.

The specimen sequenced was blood. Every receptor here comes from a boy between 10 and 17 years old in good health. The CDR3 runs from the conserved cysteine through the conserved F or W. A D gene is named only where the DNA matches it firmly. Only some rows state a clone size, as once, few, many or a class for expanded clones.

clone size: -; J gene: TRBJ1-5; V gene: TRBV6-2/TRBV6-3; D gene: -; CDR3 protein: CASSPLSPKRPQHF; CDR3 DNA: TGTGCCAGCAGCCCTCTATCACCGAAGCGGCCCCAGCATTTT
clone size: few; J gene: TRBJ2-1; V gene: TRBV6-6; D gene: TRBD2; CDR3 protein: CASSPSGWSSYNEQFF; CDR3 DNA: TGTGCCAGCAGTCCTAGCGGGTGGAGCTCCTACAATGAGCAGTTCTTC
clone size: few; J gene: TRBJ2-7; V gene: TRBV6-5; D gene: -; CDR3 protein: CASSYSRPGYEQYF; CDR3 DNA: TGTGCCAGCAGTTACTCCCGACCGGGCTACGAGCAGTACTTC
clone size: many; J gene: TRBJ2-7; V gene: TRBV7-2; D gene: TRBD1; CDR3 protein: CASSSGQGVYEQYF; CDR3 DNA: TGTGCCAGCAGCTCGGGACAGGGGGTCTACGAGCAGTACTTC
clone size: -; J gene: TRBJ2-7; V gene: TRBV6-1; D gene: -; CDR3 protein: CASSETVQVRQYF; CDR3 DNA: TGTGCCAGCAGTGAAACTGTACAGGTCCGGCAGTACTTC
clone size: many; J gene: TRBJ1-1; V gene: TRBV20-1; D gene: TRBD1; CDR3 protein: CSAKQGDTEAFF; CDR3 DNA: TGCAGTGCTAAACAGGGGGACACTGAAGCTTTCTTT
clone size: -; J gene: TRBJ2-7; V gene: TRBV7-9; D gene: TRBD2; CDR3 protein: CASRSAGGPYEQYF; CDR3 DNA: TGTGCCAGCAGAAGCGCGGGGGGGCCCTACGAGCAGTACTTC
clone size: -; J gene: TRBJ2-5; V gene: TRBV7-4; D gene: -; CDR3 protein: CASSLVLAPETQYF; CDR3 DNA: TGTGCCAGCAGCTTAGTGTTAGCCCCAGAGACCCAGTACTTC
clone size: few; J gene: TRBJ2-5; V gene: TRBV29-1; D gene: TRBD2; CDR3 protein: CSVEIAGVETQYF; CDR3 DNA: TGCAGCGTTGAAATAGCGGGAGTCGAGACCCAGTACTTC
clone size: few; J gene: TRBJ2-7; V gene: TRBV28; D gene: -; CDR3 protein: CASSFQGSPIYEQYF; CDR3 DNA: TGTGCCAGCAGTTTCCAGGGGTCCCCCATCTACGAGCAGTACTTC
clone size: -; J gene: TRBJ1-5; V gene: TRBV7-9; D gene: -; CDR3 protein: CASSLVGRPQHF; CDR3 DNA: TGTGCCAGCAGCTTAGTCGGGAGGCCCCAGCATTTT
clone size: -; J gene: TRBJ2-7; V gene: TRBV29-1; D gene: TRBD1; CDR3 protein: CSVGNTAGQGINEQYF; CDR3 DNA: TGCAGCGTCGGTAACACCGCGGGACAGGGTATCAACGAGCAGTACTTC
clone size: few; J gene: TRBJ1-1; V gene: TRBV29-1; D gene: TRBD1; CDR3 protein: CSVPDRVRNTEAFF; CDR3 DNA: TGCAGCGTACCGGACAGGGTCAGGAACACTGAAGCTTTCTTT
clone size: -; J gene: TRBJ2-1; V gene: TRBV28; D gene: TRBD2; CDR3 protein: CASLGGAGGINEQFF; CDR3 DNA: TGTGCCAGCCTTGGCGGAGCGGGGGGGATCAATGAGCAGTTCTTC
clone size: few; J gene: TRBJ2-5; V gene: TRBV4-3; D gene: -; CDR3 protein: CASSQDLNQETQYF; CDR3 DNA: TGCGCCAGCAGCCAAGATCTGAACCAAGAGACCCAGTACTTC
clone size: many; J gene: TRBJ2-7; V gene: TRBV4-2; D gene: TRBD1; CDR3 protein: CASSFGTGVSYEQYF; CDR3 DNA: TGTGCCAGCAGCTTCGGGACAGGGGTATCCTACGAGCAGTACTTC
clone size: -; J gene: TRBJ2-7; V gene: TRBV20-1; D gene: -; CDR3 protein: CSARRAWEIEQYF; CDR3 DNA: TGCAGTGCTAGGAGGGCCTGGGAGATCGAGCAGTACTTC
clone size: few; J gene: TRBJ2-7; V gene: TRBV20-1; D gene: TRBD2; CDR3 protein: CSAQLAGGRSYEQYF; CDR3 DNA: TGCAGTGCTCAGCTAGCGGGAGGGCGCTCCTACGAGCAGTACTTC
clone size: once; J gene: TRBJ2-1; V gene: TRBV29-1; D gene: -; CDR3 protein: CSVEVEASVDNEQFF; CDR3 DNA: TGCAGCGTTGAGGTAGAGGCTAGCGTGGACAATGAGCAGTTCTTC
clone size: -; J gene: TRBJ2-5; V gene: TRBV5-1; D gene: -; CDR3 protein: CASSLSNPETQYF; CDR3 DNA: TGCGCCAGCAGCCTTTCCAACCCGGAGACCCAGTACTTC
clone size: -; J gene: TRBJ2-1; V gene: TRBV4-1; D gene: TRBD2; CDR3 protein: CASEDLAGYNEQFF; CDR3 DNA: TGCGCCTCCGAGGACTTAGCGGGTTACAATGAGCAGTTCTTC
clone size: few; J gene: TRBJ2-7; V gene: TRBV5-1; D gene: -; CDR3 protein: CASSFRNEQYF; CDR3 DNA: TGCGCCAGCAGCTTCCGGAACGAGCAGTACTTC
clone size: many; J gene: TRBJ2-1; V gene: TRBV9; D gene: -; CDR3 protein: CASSPRQGYNEQFF; CDR3 DNA: TGTGCCAGCAGCCCTCGCCAGGGATACAATGAGCAGTTCTTC
clone size: -; J gene: TRBJ1-5; V gene: TRBV5-1; D gene: -; CDR3 protein: CARVSNQPQHF; CDR3 DNA: TGCGCCAGGGTCTCCAATCAGCCCCAGCATTTT